The sample holds a few counts of the clone carrying this TCR beta chain. These data originate in a study of T cells after yellow fever vaccination. The germline gives CDR1 DFQATT, CDR2 SNEGSKA (reference sequence). With V trimmed by 0 bases and J by 4 bases, 3 bases remained unmatched. The CDR3 sequence is 16 residues long. From the 5' RACE reads, TCRdb called clonotypes with MiXCR, one entry per CDR3 protein. There are hundreds of thousands of distinct CDR3 sequences in the sample; less than 9.5% occur only once, and 3% to 3.5% lies in the top ten. The source was CD4+ T cells sorted from PBMCs, collected 5 days after the yellow fever booster vaccination. This TCR derives from a man in his late teens or twenties who received the YFV17D yellow fever vaccine. The V gene is TRBV20-1, the J gene TRBJ2-2; 12 bases fit TRBD2. The CDR3 loop is CSARDRLAGVTGELFF. Written as DNA, the CDR3 is TGCAGTGCTAGAGATAGACTAGCGGGGGTCACCGGGGAGCTGTTTTTT.